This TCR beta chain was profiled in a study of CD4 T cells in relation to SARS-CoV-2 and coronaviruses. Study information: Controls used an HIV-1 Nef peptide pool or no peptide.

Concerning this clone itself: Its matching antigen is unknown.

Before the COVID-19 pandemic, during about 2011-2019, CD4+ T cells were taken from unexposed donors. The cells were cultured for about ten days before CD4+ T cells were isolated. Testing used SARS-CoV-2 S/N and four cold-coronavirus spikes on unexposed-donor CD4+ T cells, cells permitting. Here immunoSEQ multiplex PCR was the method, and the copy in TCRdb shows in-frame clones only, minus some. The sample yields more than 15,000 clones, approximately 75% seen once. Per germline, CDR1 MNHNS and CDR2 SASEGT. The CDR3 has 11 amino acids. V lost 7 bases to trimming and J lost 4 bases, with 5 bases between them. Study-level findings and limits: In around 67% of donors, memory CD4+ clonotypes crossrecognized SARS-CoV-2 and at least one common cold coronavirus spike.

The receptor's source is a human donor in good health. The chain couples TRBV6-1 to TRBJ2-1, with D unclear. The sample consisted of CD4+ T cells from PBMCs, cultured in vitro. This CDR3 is CASTGYNEQFF. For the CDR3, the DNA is TGTGCCAGCACCGGTTACAATGAGCAGTTCTTC.